This TCR beta chain is from a study of blood T cell repertoires in COVID-19. Background on the study: Samples came from the United States, Italy and Spain, spanning acute and convalescent COVID-19. From T cells, B-cell-depleted T cells, or PBMCs came the material, which was cDNA or gDNA.

Enrollees, about 18 to 95 years old, lived in roughly 24 US areas. J was trimmed by 6 bases and V by 7 bases; bases with no gene match: 10. The CDR3 is made up of 14 amino acids. The germline V gene has CDR1 SEHNR and CDR2 FQNEAQ (reference sequence). In the source study's methods: Nucleated cell counts were estimated from reference gene primer amplification. Sequencing used immunoSEQ multiplex PCR; TCRdb keeps in-frame clones, though not all of them. That table supplies the V and J calls and clone size; D and trimming were determined from the DNA. Of 250,000 to 350,000 clones in the sample, approximately 88% were seen once.

The sample was PBMCs or T cells enriched from blood (not recorded which). The TCR comes from a woman aged 40 to 50 who had recovered from COVID-19. V and J are TRBV7-9 and TRBJ2-3; 7 bases are a match to TRBD2. Here the CDR3 reads CASTHGGRGDTQYF. The CDR3 DNA reads as TGTGCCAGCACCCACGGCGGGAGAGGGGATACGCAGTATTTT. The whole variable domain, filled in from reference TRBV7-9 and TRBJ2-3, reads DTGVSQNPRHKITKRGQNVTFRCDPISEHNRLYWYRQTLGQGPEFLTYFQNEAQLEKSRLLSDRFSAERPKGSFSTLEIQRTEQGDSAMYLCASTHGGRGDTQYFGPGTRLTVL.